These T cell receptor beta chains were read from a single sample in a study of blood T cell repertoires in COVID-19. Generated by immunoSEQ multiplex PCR, the TCRdb table keeps only in-frame clones and is missing some. The repertoire consists of about 34,000 clones, with 85% occurring once and the leading ten covering about 14%. The sample comprised peripheral blood. These receptors all come from a human donor with acute or convalescent COVID-19. The donor label of this sample is uncertain. Both conserved end residues are part of each CDR3. A D gene is named only where the DNA matches it firmly. Clone size is shown for a subset of rows, as once, few, many or a class of expanded clone.

d_call: -; j_call: TRBJ2-1; v_call: TRBV2; clone_size: -; cdr3_nt: TGTGCCAGCAGTGAAGCGGCTTACAATGAGCAGTTCTTC; cdr3_aa: CASSEAAYNEQFF
d_call: TRBD1; j_call: TRBJ1-4; v_call: TRBV14; clone_size: -; cdr3_nt: TGTGCCAGCAGCCAAGCTAACAGGGGTTTTGGACATGGAAAACTGTTTTTT; cdr3_aa: CASSQANRGFGHGKLFF
d_call: TRBD1; j_call: TRBJ1-5; v_call: TRBV5-1; clone_size: -; cdr3_nt: TGCGCCAGCAGCTTGGAAGGGACAGGGGCGGGTCAGCCCCAGCATTTT; cdr3_aa: CASSLEGTGAGQPQHF
d_call: TRBD2; j_call: TRBJ2-1; v_call: TRBV4-2; clone_size: -; cdr3_nt: TGTGCCAGCAGCCAAGATTTCCAGCGGGGGGGTGTAAATGAGCAGTTCTTC; cdr3_aa: CASSQDFQRGGVNEQFF
d_call: -; j_call: TRBJ1-1; v_call: TRBV6-2/TRBV6-3; clone_size: once; cdr3_nt: TGTGCCAGCAGTTACGCCCGGGGAGGGGCGATGAACACTGAAGCTTTCTTT; cdr3_aa: CASSYARGGAMNTEAFF
d_call: TRBD1; j_call: TRBJ1-1; v_call: TRBV7-2; clone_size: -; cdr3_nt: TGTGCCAGCAGCCCCGGGGTAGGGGGCCTGGGGCGACGTACTGAAGCTTTCTTT; cdr3_aa: CASSPGVGGLGRRTEAFF
d_call: -; j_call: TRBJ1-6; v_call: TRBV28; clone_size: few; cdr3_nt: TGTGCCAGCACCCTGGGAACGGAGGATTCACCCCTCCACTTT; cdr3_aa: CASTLGTEDSPLHF
d_call: TRBD1; j_call: TRBJ1-4; v_call: TRBV10-2; clone_size: -; cdr3_nt: TGCGCCAGCAGTGAGACAGGGGGAGGGTCTGATGAAAAACTGTTTTTT; cdr3_aa: CASSETGGGSDEKLFF
d_call: -; j_call: TRBJ1-5; v_call: TRBV29-1; clone_size: -; cdr3_nt: TGCAGCGTTGTTGTAGCCGGATCGGGCAATCAGCCCCAGCATTTT; cdr3_aa: CSVVVAGSGNQPQHF
d_call: TRBD1; j_call: TRBJ1-3; v_call: TRBV7-9; clone_size: few; cdr3_nt: TGTGCCAGCAGCTTAGGGCTCCACAGGGGACCTTTGGGAAACACCATATATTTT; cdr3_aa: CASSLGLHRGPLGNTIYF
d_call: -; j_call: TRBJ2-5; v_call: TRBV3-1/TRBV3-2; clone_size: -; cdr3_nt: TGTGCCAGCAGCCAAGACTTTATTGCAGGGACCCAGTACTTC; cdr3_aa: CASSQDFIAGTQYF
d_call: TRBD1; j_call: TRBJ1-1; v_call: TRBV7-9; clone_size: -; cdr3_nt: TGTGCCAGCAGTTCGACAGGGAAAGTGGTCCCCACTGAAGCTTTCTTT; cdr3_aa: CASSSTGKVVPTEAFF
d_call: -; j_call: TRBJ1-1; v_call: TRBV11-3; clone_size: -; cdr3_nt: TGTGCCAGCAGCTTAACAGGGATGGACACTGAAGCTTTCTTT; cdr3_aa: CASSLTGMDTEAFF
d_call: -; j_call: TRBJ1-1; v_call: TRBV12-3/TRBV12-4; clone_size: -; cdr3_nt: TGTGCCAGCAGTTTACTACAGGACACTGAAGCTTTCTTT; cdr3_aa: CASSLLQDTEAFF
d_call: -; j_call: TRBJ2-7; v_call: TRBV18; clone_size: -; cdr3_nt: TGTGCCAGCTCACCGGGCAGGGATTCCGAGCAGTACTTC; cdr3_aa: CASSPGRDSEQYF
d_call: -; j_call: TRBJ1-1; v_call: TRBV30; clone_size: -; cdr3_nt: TGTGCCTGGAGTGTAGAGAGGCAGGGCGGTGATCCTTTCTTT; cdr3_aa: CAWSVERQGGDPFF
d_call: TRBD1; j_call: TRBJ1-6; v_call: TRBV28; clone_size: -; cdr3_nt: TGTGCCAGCAGCTCCGGGACAGGGGGCCTTTCACCCCTCCACTTT; cdr3_aa: CASSSGTGGLSPLHF
d_call: TRBD1; j_call: TRBJ2-7; v_call: TRBV4-3; clone_size: -; cdr3_nt: TGCGCCAGCAGCCAAGGACCGACAGGGGGCGTCTACGAGCAGTACTTC; cdr3_aa: CASSQGPTGGVYEQYF
d_call: TRBD1; j_call: TRBJ1-5; v_call: TRBV4-2; clone_size: -; cdr3_nt: TGTGCCAGCAGCCAAGTGGACAGGGGTAATCAGCCCCAGCATTTT; cdr3_aa: CASSQVDRGNQPQHF
d_call: TRBD1; j_call: TRBJ1-2; v_call: TRBV6-2/TRBV6-3; clone_size: -; cdr3_nt: TGTGCCAGCAACCCAACAGGGGACTATGGCTACACCTTC; cdr3_aa: CASNPTGDYGYTF
d_call: -; j_call: TRBJ1-1; v_call: TRBV7-8; clone_size: once; cdr3_nt: TGTGCCAGCAGCTTACCACAAGGGGGTGAAGCTTTCTTT; cdr3_aa: CASSLPQGGEAFF
d_call: -; j_call: TRBJ1-2; v_call: TRBV7-9; clone_size: -; cdr3_nt: TGTGCCAGCAGCCTTATTAAAGAGGGTGGCTACACCTTC; cdr3_aa: CASSLIKEGGYTF
d_call: -; j_call: TRBJ1-1; v_call: TRBV2; clone_size: -; cdr3_nt: TGTGCCAGTTCGCCAACATCGGGTCAATGGGGAGACACTGAAGCTTTCTTT; cdr3_aa: CASSPTSGQWGDTEAFF
d_call: -; j_call: TRBJ2-7; v_call: TRBV30; clone_size: -; cdr3_nt: TGTGCCTGGAGTGTAATGCGCCGCGAGCAGTACTTC; cdr3_aa: CAWSVMRREQYF
d_call: -; j_call: TRBJ2-7; v_call: TRBV3-1/TRBV3-2; clone_size: few; cdr3_nt: TGTGCCAGCAGCCAAGGACACTATCGGAGGACTTGCGAGCAGTACTTC; cdr3_aa: CASSQGHYRRTCEQYF
d_call: -; j_call: TRBJ1-5; v_call: TRBV5-5; clone_size: -; cdr3_nt: TGTGCCAGCAGCTTGGTCGGCAGGGGCAATCAGCCCCAGCATTTT; cdr3_aa: CASSLVGRGNQPQHF
d_call: -; j_call: TRBJ2-1; v_call: TRBV11-2; clone_size: -; cdr3_nt: TGTGCCAGCAGCGGGCGGTGGGAGGAAGGGATGAATGAGCAGTTCTTC; cdr3_aa: CASSGRWEEGMNEQFF
d_call: -; j_call: TRBJ1-1; v_call: TRBV3-1/TRBV3-2; clone_size: -; cdr3_nt: TGTGCCAGCAGCCAACTTACTGAAGCTTTCTTT; cdr3_aa: CASSQLTEAFF
d_call: -; j_call: TRBJ1-2; v_call: TRBV28; clone_size: -; cdr3_nt: TGTGCCAGCAGTACACCGGGACTGATTTTAAAAGGCTACACCTTC; cdr3_aa: CASSTPGLILKGYTF
d_call: TRBD1; j_call: TRBJ1-2; v_call: TRBV5-1; clone_size: -; cdr3_nt: TGCGCCAGCAGCTCTCTGTCGACAGGGGCCTATGGCTACACCTTC; cdr3_aa: CASSSLSTGAYGYTF
d_call: -; j_call: TRBJ1-4; v_call: TRBV27; clone_size: -; cdr3_nt: TGTGCCAGCAGATCCCAGGGGCCTAATAATGAAAAACTGTTTTTT; cdr3_aa: CASRSQGPNNEKLFF
d_call: -; j_call: TRBJ1-2; v_call: TRBV5-4; clone_size: -; cdr3_nt: TGTGCCAGCAGCTTGTGGCAGGGGACGTTCGGCTACACCTTC; cdr3_aa: CASSLWQGTFGYTF
d_call: -; j_call: TRBJ2-7; v_call: TRBV10-1; clone_size: -; cdr3_nt: TGCGCCAGCAGTGAGACGGCACTAAGCTCCTACGAGCAGTACTTC; cdr3_aa: CASSETALSSYEQYF
d_call: -; j_call: TRBJ2-3; v_call: TRBV6-5; clone_size: -; cdr3_nt: TGTGCCAGCAGTTACCCCCCTGGTACGGCAGATACGCAGTATTTT; cdr3_aa: CASSYPPGTADTQYF
d_call: TRBD2; j_call: TRBJ2-1; v_call: TRBV10-3; clone_size: -; cdr3_nt: TGTGCCATCACTCCTAGCGGGGTTCCGAGCTCCTACAATGAGCAGTTCTTC; cdr3_aa: CAITPSGVPSSYNEQFF
d_call: TRBD2; j_call: TRBJ2-3; v_call: TRBV7-2; clone_size: -; cdr3_nt: TGTGCCAGCAGCTTAAGTTGGGCGGGGGGCACAGATACGCAGTATTTT; cdr3_aa: CASSLSWAGGTDTQYF
d_call: -; j_call: TRBJ1-4; v_call: TRBV5-6; clone_size: -; cdr3_nt: TGTGCCAGCAGCTTGGAGTCAGGCACTAATGAAAAACTGTTTTTT; cdr3_aa: CASSLESGTNEKLFF
d_call: -; j_call: TRBJ1-2; v_call: TRBV21-1; clone_size: few; cdr3_nt: TGTGCCAGCAGCAAAGCGACGGACAGAGACGCTACTAACTATGGCTACACCTTC; cdr3_aa: CASSKATDRDATNYGYTF
d_call: -; j_call: TRBJ1-5; v_call: TRBV28; clone_size: few; cdr3_nt: TGTGCCAGCAGTTTAGGTGACAGACAGCCCCAGCATTTT; cdr3_aa: CASSLGDRQPQHF
d_call: TRBD1; j_call: TRBJ2-7; v_call: TRBV4-2; clone_size: few; cdr3_nt: TGTGCCAGCAGCCAAGCTGTGCAGGGGGCCTACGAGCAGTACTTC; cdr3_aa: CASSQAVQGAYEQYF
d_call: -; j_call: TRBJ1-2; v_call: TRBV7-9; clone_size: -; cdr3_nt: TGTGCCAGCAGGGGGACTACGTATGGCTACACCTTC; cdr3_aa: CASRGTTYGYTF
d_call: -; j_call: TRBJ2-3; v_call: TRBV5-1; clone_size: -; cdr3_nt: TGCGCCAGCAGCTTGGGACAGTCTAGCACAGATACGCAGTATTTT; cdr3_aa: CASSLGQSSTDTQYF
d_call: TRBD2; j_call: TRBJ2-1; v_call: TRBV7-9; clone_size: -; cdr3_nt: TGTGCCAGCAGCCCGGGCATTAGCGGGAGAGGCGGTGCAAATGAGCAGTTCTTC; cdr3_aa: CASSPGISGRGGANEQFF
d_call: TRBD1; j_call: TRBJ2-2; v_call: TRBV18; clone_size: -; cdr3_nt: TGTGCCAGCTCACCCGGACAGGCGGGCGGGGAGCTGTTTTTT; cdr3_aa: CASSPGQAGGELFF
d_call: TRBD2; j_call: TRBJ2-6; v_call: TRBV10-2; clone_size: -; cdr3_nt: TGCGCCAGCGGCGGGGGGGGCTCTGGGGCCAACGTCCTGACTTTC; cdr3_aa: CASGGGGSGANVLTF
d_call: -; j_call: TRBJ1-2; v_call: TRBV28; clone_size: -; cdr3_nt: TGTGCCAGCAGTTTGCAGGGCTCTGGCTACACCTTC; cdr3_aa: CASSLQGSGYTF
d_call: TRBD1; j_call: TRBJ2-1; v_call: TRBV2; clone_size: -; cdr3_nt: TGTGCCAGCAGGCCACAGGGGGCTAATGACAATGAGCAGTTCTTC; cdr3_aa: CASRPQGANDNEQFF
d_call: TRBD1; j_call: TRBJ2-5; v_call: TRBV5-4; clone_size: -; cdr3_nt: TGTGCCAACAGCCGGACAGGGGAGGGAGAGACCCAGTACTTC; cdr3_aa: CANSRTGEGETQYF
d_call: TRBD1; j_call: TRBJ1-1; v_call: TRBV19; clone_size: -; cdr3_nt: TGTGCCAGTTTGCCGGGACAGGGACCTACCACTGAAGCTTTCTTT; cdr3_aa: CASLPGQGPTTEAFF
d_call: TRBD1; j_call: TRBJ1-2; v_call: TRBV5-5; clone_size: -; cdr3_nt: TGTGCCAGCAGCTTGGGTGACAGGGGCTATGGCTACACCTTC; cdr3_aa: CASSLGDRGYGYTF
d_call: TRBD2; j_call: TRBJ2-1; v_call: TRBV29-1; clone_size: -; cdr3_nt: TGCAGCGTTGAGTTCGGGCTAGCGGGCCCCAATGAGCAGTTCTTC; cdr3_aa: CSVEFGLAGPNEQFF
d_call: TRBD2; j_call: TRBJ2-5; v_call: TRBV24-1; clone_size: -; cdr3_nt: TGTGCCACCAGTGATTCCTACGTGTCGGGGACTAGCTGGGAGACCCAGTACTTC; cdr3_aa: CATSDSYVSGTSWETQYF
d_call: TRBD1; j_call: TRBJ1-2; v_call: TRBV6-4; clone_size: once; cdr3_nt: TGTGCCAGCAGTGACTCCGGACAGGGTTATGGCTACACCTTC; cdr3_aa: CASSDSGQGYGYTF